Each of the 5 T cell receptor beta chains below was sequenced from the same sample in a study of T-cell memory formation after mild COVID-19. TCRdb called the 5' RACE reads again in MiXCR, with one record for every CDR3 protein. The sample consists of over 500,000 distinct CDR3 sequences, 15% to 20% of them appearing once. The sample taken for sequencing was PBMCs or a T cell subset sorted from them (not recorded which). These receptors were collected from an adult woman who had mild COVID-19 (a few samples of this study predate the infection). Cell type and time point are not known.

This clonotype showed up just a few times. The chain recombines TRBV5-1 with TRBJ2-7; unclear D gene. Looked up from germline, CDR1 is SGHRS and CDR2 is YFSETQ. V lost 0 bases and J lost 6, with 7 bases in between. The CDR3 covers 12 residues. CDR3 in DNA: TGCGCCAGCAGCTTGGTAGGGTCCGAGCAGTACTTC. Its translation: CASSLVGSEQYF. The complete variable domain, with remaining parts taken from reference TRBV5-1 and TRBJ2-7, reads KAGVTQTPRYLIKTRGQQVTLSCSPISGHRSVSWYQQTPGQGLQFLFEYFSETQRNKGNFPGRFSGRQFSNSRSEMNVSTLELGDSALYLCASSLVGSEQYFGPGTRLTVT.

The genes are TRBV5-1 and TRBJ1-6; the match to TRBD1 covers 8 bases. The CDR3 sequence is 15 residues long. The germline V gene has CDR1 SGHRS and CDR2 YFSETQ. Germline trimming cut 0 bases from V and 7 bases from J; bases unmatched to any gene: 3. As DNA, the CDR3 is TGCGCCAGCAGCTTGGAGGACAGGGTGAATTCACCCCTCCACTTT. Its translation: CASSLEDRVNSPLHF. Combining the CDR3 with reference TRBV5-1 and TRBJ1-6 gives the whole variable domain KAGVTQTPRYLIKTRGQQVTLSCSPISGHRSVSWYQQTPGQGLQFLFEYFSETQRNKGNFPGRFSGRQFSNSRSEMNVSTLELGDSALYLCASSLEDRVNSPLHFGNGTRLTVT.

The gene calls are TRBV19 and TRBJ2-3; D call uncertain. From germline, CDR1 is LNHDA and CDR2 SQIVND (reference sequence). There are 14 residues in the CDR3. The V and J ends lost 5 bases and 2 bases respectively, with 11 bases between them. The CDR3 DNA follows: TGTGCCAGTAGTGAACGGCGCCTCACAGATACGCAGTATTTT. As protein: CASSERRLTDTQYF.

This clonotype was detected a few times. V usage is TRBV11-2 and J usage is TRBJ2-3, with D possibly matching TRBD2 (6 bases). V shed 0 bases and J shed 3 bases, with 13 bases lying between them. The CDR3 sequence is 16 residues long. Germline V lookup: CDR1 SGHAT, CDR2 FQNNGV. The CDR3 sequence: CASSLEWGTLTDTQYF. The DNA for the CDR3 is TGTGCCAGCAGCTTAGAGTGGGGGACTTTGACAGATACGCAGTATTTT.

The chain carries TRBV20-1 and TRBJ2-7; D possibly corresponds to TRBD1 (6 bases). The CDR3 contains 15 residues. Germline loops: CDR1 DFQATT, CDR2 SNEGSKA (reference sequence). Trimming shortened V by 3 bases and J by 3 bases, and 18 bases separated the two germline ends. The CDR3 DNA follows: TGCAGTGCTAGGACCCCTCACAGGGAGCTCTACGAGCAGTACTTC. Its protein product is CSARTPHRELYEQYF.